One and the same sample provided the 20 T cell receptor beta chains below, sequenced in a study of OX40 agonist ivuxolimab in advanced cancers. The protocol used for the library was the immunoSEQ multiplex PCR assay. In TCRdb, the immuneACCESS table is reduced to in-frame sequences with V and J assigned. These tables do not hold every clone; where another copy was compared, an unresolved V gene accounts for under half, and the others remain unexplained. The sample table holds around 140,000 clones, of which 90% were seen once. The top ten clonotypes cover about 1% of the sample. The starting material was CD4+ or CD8+ T cells sorted from blood, obtained in a trial of the OX40 agonist ivuxolimab. These receptor sequences come from an adult with an advanced solid tumor such as melanoma, head and neck, liver or kidney cancer.

The chain couples TRBV9 to TRBJ1-3; 8 nucleotides agree with TRBD1. The germline V gene has CDR1 SGDLS and CDR2 YYNGEE. With V trimmed by 0 bases and J by 1 base, 9 bases remained unmatched. The CDR3 extends over 18 amino acids. The CDR3 loop is CASSVGHGQGSSGNTIYF. In nucleotides, the CDR3 is TGTGCCAGCAGCGTAGGACACGGACAGGGATCTTCTGGAAACACCATATATTTT.

The chain is built from TRBV27 and TRBJ2-7; D is possibly TRBD2 (5 bases). The CDR3 consists of 14 residues. The ends were cut back, 2 bases at V and 2 bases at J, with 10 bases in the middle. The germline gives CDR1 MNHEY, CDR2 SMNVEV (reference sequence). The CDR3 DNA sequence: TGTGCCAGCAGTTTACGGCAGGAGGCCTACGAGCAGTACTTC. Translation: CASSLRQEAYEQYF.

The chain combines TRBV5-4 with TRBJ2-7, with 8 bases lining up with TRBD2. V lost 2 bases and J lost 5; bases outside the gene matches: 6. This CDR3 has 14 amino acids. Germline V gives CDR1 SGHNT, CDR2 YYREEE (reference sequence). CDR3 loop: CASSFLSGRDEQYF. The CDR3 region has the DNA TGTGCCAGCAGCTTTCTAAGCGGGAGAGACGAGCAGTACTTC.

This clone was counted once. The chain carries TRBV9 and TRBJ2-3; a possible D gene is TRBD2 (7 bases). Trimming stripped 4 bases from V and 4 bases from J, with 13 bases between. CDR3 size: 14 residues. Germline V gene lookup returns CDR1 SGDLS and CDR2 YYNGEE. The CDR3 spells CASSPRGGSDTQYF. In DNA form, the CDR3 reads TGTGCCAGCAGCCCCCGCGGGGGCTCAGATACGCAGTATTTT.

This chain connects TRBV6-4 to TRBJ2-3; 7 positions match TRBD1. The V gene's germline CDR1 is MRHNA and CDR2 SNTAGT. Trimming took 5 bases from V and 1 from J; bases not matched to a gene: 6. The CDR3 contains 15 residues. The CDR3 region is CASSRGGSGTDTQYF. The CDR3 nucleotides read TGTGCCAGCAGTAGAGGGGGCTCTGGCACAGATACGCAGTATTTT.

The chain joins TRBV5-4 to TRBJ2-6; 8 positions agree with TRBD1. This CDR3 is 18 amino acids long. The germline V gene encodes CDR1 SGHNT and CDR2 YYREEE (reference sequence). Trimming took 4 bases from V and 0 from J; bases not matched to a gene: 9. The CDR3 region is CASSTGQGPLSGANVLTF. CDR3 bases: TGTGCCAGCAGCACCGGACAGGGCCCGCTCTCTGGGGCCAACGTCCTGACTTTC.

The genes are TRBV18 and TRBJ1-1, with D hard to call. Trimming stripped 1 base from V and 1 base from J, with 13 bases between. CDR1 and CDR2 (germline): KGHSH, LQKENI. The CDR3 length is 16 residues. The CDR3, as DNA: TGTGCCAGCTCACCACTCATAGGGTTCCCGAACACTGAAGCTTTCTTT. It specifies CASSPLIGFPNTEAFF. The variable domain in full, with the rest retrieved from reference TRBV18 and TRBJ1-1, is NAGVMQNPRHLVRRRGQEARLRCSPMKGHSHVYWYRQLPEEGLKFMVYLQKENIIDESGMPKERFSAEFPKEGPSILRIQQVVRGDSAAYFCASSPLIGFPNTEAFFGQGTRLTVV.

This chain links TRBV4-3 with TRBJ2-1; 14 nucleotides line up with TRBD2. Trimming removed 4 bases from V and 9 bases from J; junction bases left unmatched: 5. The CDR3 contains 15 residues. In germline, CDR1 is LGHNA, CDR2 YSLEER. This chain's CDR3 is CASSRGTSGSGEQFF. CDR3 sequence (DNA): TGCGCCAGCAGCCGCGGGACTAGCGGGAGCGGTGAGCAGTTCTTC.

This clone was detected a few times. This rearrangement joins TRBV7-9 to TRBJ1-4, with 9 bases matching TRBD1. The germline CDR1 and CDR2 sequences are SEHNR and FQNEAQ (reference sequence). This CDR3 is built from 14 residues. Trimming removed 5 bases from V and 8 bases from J; junction bases left unmatched: 6. This chain's CDR3 is CASSTDRGGEKLFF. The CDR3 region has the DNA TGTGCCAGCAGCACGGACAGGGGTGGGGAAAAACTGTTTTTT.

V is TRBV27 and J is TRBJ2-1; D may be TRBD2 (6 bases). The CDR3 contains 14 residues. In germline, CDR1 is MNHEY, CDR2 SMNVEV (reference sequence). V was shortened by 5 bases and J by 6 bases, with 14 bases between the two germline ends. DNA for the CDR3: TGTGCCAGCAGTATACCGGGACTTTCCAATGAGCAGTTCTTC. Its translation: CASSIPGLSNEQFF.

Here the CDR3 DNA reads TGTGCCAGCAGTGACGACAGGGGGAATCAGCCCCAGCATTTT. Its translation is CASSDDRGNQPQHF. The rearrangement links TRBV6-1 to TRBJ1-5; TRBD1 aligns across 9 bases. Per the germline V gene, CDR1 is MNHNS and CDR2 is SASEGT. V trimming: 3 bases; J trimming: 4 bases; junction bases outside the gene matches: 1. The CDR3 is 14 amino acids.

The chain has TRBV5-1 and TRBJ1-1; D possibly corresponds to TRBD1 (5 bases). Per the germline V gene, CDR1 is SGHRS and CDR2 is YFSETQ. The CDR3 sequence is 15 residues long. The ends were cut back, 3 bases at V and 2 bases at J, with 14 bases in the middle. The DNA for the CDR3 is TGCGCCAGCAGCTCACAGGTCGGAGGAAACACTGAAGCTTTCTTT. This encodes CASSSQVGGNTEAFF. The full variable domain, rest sourced from reference TRBV5-1 and TRBJ1-1, is KAGVTQTPRYLIKTRGQQVTLSCSPISGHRSVSWYQQTPGQGLQFLFEYFSETQRNKGNFPGRFSGRQFSNSRSEMNVSTLELGDSALYLCASSSQVGGNTEAFFGQGTRLTVV.

V and J are TRBV5-1 and TRBJ2-7; 7 bases line up with TRBD2. Germline CDR1 SGHRS, CDR2 YFSETQ. This CDR3 is built from 14 residues. V trimming: 1 base; J trimming: 2 bases; junction bases outside the gene matches: 3. The CDR3 coding sequence is TGCGCCAGCAGCTTGATCGGGGGGACCTACGAGCAGTACTTC. Encoded protein: CASSLIGGTYEQYF. Full variable domain (missing parts from reference TRBV5-1 and TRBJ2-7): KAGVTQTPRYLIKTRGQQVTLSCSPISGHRSVSWYQQTPGQGLQFLFEYFSETQRNKGNFPGRFSGRQFSNSRSEMNVSTLELGDSALYLCASSLIGGTYEQYFGPGTRLTVT.

The V and J genes are TRBV5-1 and TRBJ2-2; TRBD2 might be the D (6 bases). This CDR3 is built from 15 residues. Germline CDR1 reads SGHRS; CDR2 reads YFSETQ. With 6 bases removed from V and 5 bases from J, the gap between germline ends came to 17 bases. CDR3 loop: CASKGMAGTTGELFF. CDR3 bases: TGCGCCAGCAAGGGAATGGCGGGAACGACCGGGGAGCTGTTTTTT.

The chain employs TRBV2 and TRBJ2-7, with TRBD2 identical over 11 bases. CDR3 length: 14 amino acids. Germline loops: CDR1 SNHLY, CDR2 FYNNEI. Trimming at V came to 7 bases and at J to 6 bases, leaving 8 bases not matched to a gene. CDR3 coding DNA: TGTGCCAGCACCGGGACTAGCGGACCCCTCGAGCAGTACTTC. It encodes CASTGTSGPLEQYF.

Only a few counts were recorded for this clone. The CDR3 reads CASSLRENQPQHF. Here the CDR3 DNA reads TGTGCCAGCAGTTTGAGGGAGAATCAGCCCCAGCATTTT. The rearrangement uses TRBV27 and TRBJ1-5, with D hard to call. The CDR3 runs 13 residues. Germline lookup yields CDR1 MNHEY and CDR2 SMNVEV (reference sequence). V lost 3 bases and J lost 4, with 7 bases in between.

The V and J genes are TRBV10-3 and TRBJ2-3; 11 bases match TRBD2. From germline, CDR1 is ENHRY and CDR2 SYGVKD. Unmatched junction bases numbered 3, after V lost 0 bases and J lost 1 base. This CDR3 has 17 residues. The CDR3 spells CAISESTSGKGTDTQYF. The DNA for the CDR3 is TGTGCCATCAGTGAGTCGACTAGCGGGAAAGGCACAGATACGCAGTATTTT.

The CDR3 spells CASSLTGLNSPLHF. The CDR3 nucleotides are TGTGCCAGCAGCTTAACAGGGCTCAATTCACCCCTCCACTTT. This chain uses TRBV7-8 with TRBJ1-6; D is possibly TRBD1 (6 bases). Trimming took 2 bases from V and 7 from J, leaving 9 bases between them. CDR1 is SGHVS and CDR2 is FQNEAQ in the germline V gene. CDR3 length: 14 residues.

The J gene is TRBJ2-3, the V gene TRBV27; 7 bases are a match to TRBD1. The CDR3 totals 14 residues. CDR1 and CDR2 (germline): MNHEY, SMNVEV (reference sequence). V lost 6 bases to trimming and J lost 2 bases; unmatched junction nucleotides: 5. CDR3 region: CASSDREYTDTQYF. DNA for the CDR3: TGTGCCAGCAGCGACAGGGAATACACAGATACGCAGTATTTT.

The chain has TRBV19 and TRBJ1-6; D is uncertain. V lost 1 base and J lost 7, with 8 bases in between. This CDR3 region has 14 residues. Germline assignment: CDR1 LNHDA and CDR2 SQIVND (reference sequence). CDR3 nucleotides: TGTGCCAGTAGTATAGTGCGGGAAAATTCACCCCTCCACTTT. Amino acid sequence: CASSIVRENSPLHF.